This T cell receptor (beta chain) is drawn from a study of Graves' ophthalmopathy and Graves' hyperthyroidism (dated by TCRdb to 2017 to 2018). For context, the study as a whole: A patient counted as having stable hyperthyroidism if there was no progression to ophthalmopathy within 18 months of follow-up. The study used signatures of the TCR beta repertoire to tell Graves' ophthalmopathy apart from Graves' hyperthyroidism and to predict which patients would progress to ophthalmopathy. In total, 135 blood samples were TCR-sequenced: around 42 ophthalmopathy, 75 hyperthyroidism and approximately 17 hyperthyroidism-to-ophthalmopathy patients. To explore V-J signatures that separate ophthalmopathy from hyperthyroidism, a discovery set of about a hundred patients was enrolled, consisting of about 45 with ophthalmopathy and fewer than 60 with stable hyperthyroidism. The independent validation cohort included about 20 hyperthyroidism patients plus 17 patients who later progressed from hyperthyroidism to ophthalmopathy. In five to seven hyperthyroidism patients, the T-cell repertoire of thyroid tissue was compared with the T-cell repertoire of blood. Following sampling, methimazole starting at 30 mg daily was administered to hyperthyroidism patients, and high-dose intravenous methylprednisolone was administered to ophthalmopathy patients.

Hyperthyroidism patients were newly diagnosed, were aged 18 to 65 years, and had a disease duration under 2 months. Patients with other autoimmune diseases, uncontrolled infections, pregnancy or lactation were excluded. Clinical symptoms, serum thyroxine, TRAb, thyroid ultrasound and orbital computed tomography formed the basis of the diagnosis. Trizol reagent was used to extract the total RNA, and its quality was then checked on an Agilent 2100 Bioanalyzer. TCR beta CDR3 regions were amplified from RNA transcripts for repertoire sequencing. HTBI primers and the Qiagen OneStep RT-PCR kit were used in a first-round RT-PCR, which was followed by a second-round multiplex PCR, size selection and purification. The libraries underwent paired-end sequencing with 100 bp reads on an Illumina HiSeq2000. The authors processed their data as follows. SOAPnuke was used to process the reads, throwing out any read that had adapters, had uncalled bases, had a mean Phred below 15, or lacked an exact constant-primer or identifier match. High-quality paired reads were merged with COPE v1.2.5. Clonotypes were defined as unique nucleotide sequences and were aligned to IMGT TRB V, D and J references using MiTCR v1.1. The analysis was limited to V-J combinations with a frequency above 0.0001, which together covered 99% to 99.2% of repertoires. For each V-J combination, a TCR clonal expansion and chaos score was defined as the ratio of F50 clonal expansion to chaos observed in the TCRdist matrix. Features were reduced by Welch's t-statistics and random forest to over 10 V-J combinations, which fed a naive Bayes classifier. The similarity between thyroid and blood repertoires was quantified using the Morisita-Horn index. The public reads were run again by TCRdb, first through fastp at Q25 and then through MiXCR, and only productive beta chains were kept. Entries that share a CDR3 protein sequence are merged under the most common genes and DNA. TCRdb's processing, not the authors' own work, is the source of the V and J calls. In this sample the table shows approximately 540,000 distinct CDR3 sequences, approximately 35% of which occur a single time. Of the sample, less than 4.5% is held by the ten largest clones.

In its sample, this clonotype was seen many times. Its antigen is unknown. No base-level quality is on record; no much larger clone is a single base apart. Study-level results and caveats: Most expanded thyroid clonotypes with a frequency above 0.001 also appeared in blood, which suggests that blood repertoires may reflect the immune response in the thyroid. The 13-signature model separated ophthalmopathy from stable hyperthyroidism with over 85% sensitivity and just under 84% specificity in cross-validation, and 80%/75% in the test set. No statistical method was used to set the sample size in advance, and the investigators knew which group each participant was assigned to. In validation, the model predicted ophthalmopathy progression with about 64% sensitivity and approximately 78% specificity; about a dozen predicted patients were CT-confirmed with GO in a median of approximately 6.5 months.

Sequencing was performed on peripheral blood or thyroid tissue (not recorded which). This TCR was recovered from an adult man with Graves' hyperthyroidism.

The sequenced DNA is TGCAGTGCTAGAGACCAGGACAGGAATGACTTGAACACTGAAGCTTTCTTT. Translated, this gives CSARDQDRNDLNTEAFF. Recombination joined TRBV20-1 with TRBJ1-1; 7 bases in the junction line up with TRBD1. V is pruned by 0 bases and J by 0 bases, leaving 10 bases of the junction without a gene match. For CDR1 and CDR2, the germline V gene (reference sequence) lists DFQATT and SNEGSKA. The CDR3 goes from the cysteine to the phenylalanine over 17 residues. Only the CDR3 part of the read is kept: 51 bases, read in frame from the first base.